This T cell receptor (beta chain) was sequenced in a study of T cell responses to AZD1222 COVID-19 vaccine. Regarding the study as a whole: Most donors were white British and more were female, and clonal diversity was possibly underestimated.

Samples with a second dose at about 4 or about 12 weeks were pooled together. Trimming took 8 bases from V and 5 from J, leaving 18 bases between them. In germline, CDR1 is MNHEY, CDR2 SVGAGI. The CDR3 has 14 amino acids. Concerning this clone itself: The antigen remains undetermined.

TCRdb's table, derived via immunoSEQ multiplex PCR, lists solely in-frame clones and lacks some. Of approximately 150,000 clones listed, just over 90% are singletons. Sample: peripheral blood, taken 28 days after the second AZD1222 dose. This sequence joins TRBV6-5 and TRBJ1-2, with TRBD1 as a possible D gene (5 bases). The source is an adult who received the AZD1222 COVID-19 vaccine. The CDR3 protein is CASRDGSGGYGYTF. The CDR3 nucleotides are TGTGCCAGCCGGGACGGATCCGGGGGGTATGGCTACACCTTC.